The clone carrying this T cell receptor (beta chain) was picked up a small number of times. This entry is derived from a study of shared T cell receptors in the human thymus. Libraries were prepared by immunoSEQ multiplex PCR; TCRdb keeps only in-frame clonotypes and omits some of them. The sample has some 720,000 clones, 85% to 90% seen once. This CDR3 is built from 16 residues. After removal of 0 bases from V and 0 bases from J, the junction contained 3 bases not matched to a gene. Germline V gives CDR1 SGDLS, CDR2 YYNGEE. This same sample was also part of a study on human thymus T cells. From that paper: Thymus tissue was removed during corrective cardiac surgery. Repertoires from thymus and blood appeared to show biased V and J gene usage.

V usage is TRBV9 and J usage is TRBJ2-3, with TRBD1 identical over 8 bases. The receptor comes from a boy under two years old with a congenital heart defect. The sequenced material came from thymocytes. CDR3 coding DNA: TGTGCCAGCAGCGTAGCACGACAGGGGAGCACAGATACGCAGTATTTT. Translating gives CASSVARQGSTDTQYF.